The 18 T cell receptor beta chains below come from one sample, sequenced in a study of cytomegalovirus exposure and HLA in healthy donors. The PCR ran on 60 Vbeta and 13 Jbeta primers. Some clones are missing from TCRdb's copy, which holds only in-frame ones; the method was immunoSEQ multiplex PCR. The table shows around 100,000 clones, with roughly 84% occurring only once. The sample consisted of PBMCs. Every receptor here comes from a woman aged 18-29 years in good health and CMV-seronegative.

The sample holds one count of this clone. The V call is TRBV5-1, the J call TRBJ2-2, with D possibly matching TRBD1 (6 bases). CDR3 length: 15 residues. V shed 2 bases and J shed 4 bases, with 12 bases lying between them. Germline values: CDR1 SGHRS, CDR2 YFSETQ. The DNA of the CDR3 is TGCGCCAGCAGCTTATGGGCAGGGGCCACCGGGGAGCTGTTTTTT. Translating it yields CASSLWAGATGELFF.

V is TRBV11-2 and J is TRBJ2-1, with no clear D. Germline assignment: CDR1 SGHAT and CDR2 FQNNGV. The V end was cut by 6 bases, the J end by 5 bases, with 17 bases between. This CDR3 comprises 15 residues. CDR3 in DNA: TGTGCCAGCAGGTTCCTAGACCGGGTCAACAATGAGCAGTTCTTC. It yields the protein CASRFLDRVNNEQFF.

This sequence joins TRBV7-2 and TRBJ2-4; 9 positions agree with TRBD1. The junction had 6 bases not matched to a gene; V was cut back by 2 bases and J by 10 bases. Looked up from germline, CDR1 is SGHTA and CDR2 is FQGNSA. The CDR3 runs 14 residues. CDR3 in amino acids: CASSLLQGARIQYF. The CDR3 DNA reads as TGTGCCAGCAGCTTACTACAGGGGGCCCGGATTCAGTACTTC.

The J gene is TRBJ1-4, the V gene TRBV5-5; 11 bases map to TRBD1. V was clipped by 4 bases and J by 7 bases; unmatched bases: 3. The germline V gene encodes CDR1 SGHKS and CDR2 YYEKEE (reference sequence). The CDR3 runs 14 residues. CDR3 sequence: CASSGTGGGEKLFF. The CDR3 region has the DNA TGTGCCAGCAGCGGGACAGGGGGAGGTGAAAAACTGTTTTTT.

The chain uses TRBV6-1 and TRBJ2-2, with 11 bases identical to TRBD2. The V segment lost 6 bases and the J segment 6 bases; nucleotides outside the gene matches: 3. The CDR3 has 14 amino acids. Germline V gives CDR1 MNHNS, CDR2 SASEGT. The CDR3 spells CASSPTSGAGELFF. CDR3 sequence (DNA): TGTGCCAGCAGCCCGACTAGCGGGGCCGGGGAGCTGTTTTTT.

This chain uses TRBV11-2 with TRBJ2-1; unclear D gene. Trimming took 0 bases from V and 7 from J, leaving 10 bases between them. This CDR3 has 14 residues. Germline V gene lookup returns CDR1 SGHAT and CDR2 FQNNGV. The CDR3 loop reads CASSLDYVENEQFF. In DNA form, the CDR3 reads TGTGCCAGCAGCTTAGATTATGTGGAGAATGAGCAGTTCTTC. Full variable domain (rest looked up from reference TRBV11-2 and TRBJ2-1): EAGVAQSPRYKIIEKRQSVAFWCNPISGHATLYWYQQILGQGPKLLIQFQNNGVVDDSQLPKDRFSAERLKGVDSTLKIQPAKLEDSAVYLCASSLDYVENEQFFGPGTRLTVL.

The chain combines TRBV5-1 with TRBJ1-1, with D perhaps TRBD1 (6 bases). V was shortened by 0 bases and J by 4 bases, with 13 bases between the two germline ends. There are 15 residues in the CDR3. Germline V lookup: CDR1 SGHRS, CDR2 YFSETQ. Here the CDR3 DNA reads TGCGCCAGCAGCTTGGGGGAAGGACAGCTCACTGAAGCTTTCTTT. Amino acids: CASSLGEGQLTEAFF.

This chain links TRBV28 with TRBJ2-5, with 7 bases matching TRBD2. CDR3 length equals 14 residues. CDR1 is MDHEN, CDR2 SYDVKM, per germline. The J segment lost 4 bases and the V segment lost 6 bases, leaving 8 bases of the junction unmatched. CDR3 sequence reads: CASRGGRMRETQYF. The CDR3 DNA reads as TGTGCCAGCAGGGGAGGGAGGATGAGAGAGACCCAGTACTTC.

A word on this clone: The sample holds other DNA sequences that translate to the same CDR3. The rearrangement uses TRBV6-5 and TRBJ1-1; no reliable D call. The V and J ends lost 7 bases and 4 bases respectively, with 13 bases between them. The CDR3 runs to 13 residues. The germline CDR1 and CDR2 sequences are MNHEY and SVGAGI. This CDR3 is CASTRGYRTEAFF. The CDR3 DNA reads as TGTGCCAGCACCCGAGGGTACCGCACTGAAGCTTTCTTT.

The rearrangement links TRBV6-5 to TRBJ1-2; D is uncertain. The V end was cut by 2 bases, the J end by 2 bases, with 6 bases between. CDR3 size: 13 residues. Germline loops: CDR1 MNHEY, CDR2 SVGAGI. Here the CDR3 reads CASSYSRNYGYTF. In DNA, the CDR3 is TGTGCCAGCAGTTACAGTCGGAACTATGGCTACACCTTC.

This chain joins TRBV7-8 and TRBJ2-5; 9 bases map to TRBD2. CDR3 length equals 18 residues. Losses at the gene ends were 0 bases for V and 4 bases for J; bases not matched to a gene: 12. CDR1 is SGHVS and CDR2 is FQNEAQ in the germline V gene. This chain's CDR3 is CASSLAGPNSGSVETQYF. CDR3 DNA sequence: TGTGCCAGCAGCTTAGCGGGGCCCAATAGCGGGAGTGTAGAGACCCAGTACTTC. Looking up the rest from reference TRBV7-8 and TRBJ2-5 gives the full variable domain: GAGVSQSPRYKVAKRGQDVALRCDPISGHVSLFWYQQALGQGPEFLTYFQNEAQLDKSGLPSDRFFAERPEGSVSTLKIQRTQQEDSAVYLCASSLAGPNSGSVETQYFGPGTRLLVL.

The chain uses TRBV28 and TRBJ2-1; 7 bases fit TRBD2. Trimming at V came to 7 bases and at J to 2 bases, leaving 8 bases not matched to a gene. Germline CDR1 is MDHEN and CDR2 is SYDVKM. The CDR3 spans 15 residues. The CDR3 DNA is TGTGCCAGCACCGCGGGAGCGGGGACCTACAATGAGCAGTTCTTC. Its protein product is CASTAGAGTYNEQFF.

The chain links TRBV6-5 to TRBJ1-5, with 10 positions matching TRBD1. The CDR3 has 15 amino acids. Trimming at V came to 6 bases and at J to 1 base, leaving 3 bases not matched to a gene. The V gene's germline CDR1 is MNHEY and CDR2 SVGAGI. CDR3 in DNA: TGTGCCAGCAGAAAGGACAGGGGGAGCAATCAGCCCCAGCATTTT. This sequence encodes CASRKDRGSNQPQHF.

CDR3 DNA sequence: TGTGCCAGTACTCGCCGGGGGGCGTCTAGTAATGAGCAGTTCTTC. This translates into CASTRRGASSNEQFF. V gene TRBV19 combines with J gene TRBJ2-1, with D perhaps matching TRBD2 (7 bases). Germline V gene data show CDR1 as LNHDA and CDR2 as SQIVND (reference sequence). The CDR3 sequence is 15 residues long. Deletions cut 7 bases from V and 7 bases from J, with 20 bases between.

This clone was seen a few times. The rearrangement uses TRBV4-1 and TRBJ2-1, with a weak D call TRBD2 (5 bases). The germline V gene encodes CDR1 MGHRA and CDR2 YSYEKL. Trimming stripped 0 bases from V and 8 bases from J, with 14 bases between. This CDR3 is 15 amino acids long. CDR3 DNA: TGCGCCAGCAGCCAAGATCGGCTCCAGAGGGATGAGCAGTTCTTC. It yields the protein CASSQDRLQRDEQFF.

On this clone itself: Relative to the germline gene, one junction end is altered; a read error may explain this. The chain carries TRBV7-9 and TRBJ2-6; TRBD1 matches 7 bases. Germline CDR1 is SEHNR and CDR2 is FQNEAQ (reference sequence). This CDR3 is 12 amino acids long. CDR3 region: CASSLAERDSIF. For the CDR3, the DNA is TGTGCCAGCAGCTTAGCCGAGAGGGACAGCATTTTC.

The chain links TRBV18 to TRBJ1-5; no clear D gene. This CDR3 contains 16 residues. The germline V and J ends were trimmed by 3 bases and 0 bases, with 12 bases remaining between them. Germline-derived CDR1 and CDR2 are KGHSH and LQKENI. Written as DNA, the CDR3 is TGTGCCAGCTCACCCAGCGGCAGAGCTAGCAATCAGCCCCAGCATTTT. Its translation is CASSPSGRASNQPQHF.

As DNA, the CDR3 is TGTGCCAGCAGTGAGGTCCGCGATCCCTCCTATGGCTACACCTTC. Protein product: CASSEVRDPSYGYTF. This sequence joins TRBV2 and TRBJ1-2; D is uncertain. Germline CDR1 SNHLY, CDR2 FYNNEI. Deletions cut 3 bases from V and 4 bases from J, with 15 bases between. The CDR3 sequence is 15 residues long.